The 7 T cell receptor beta chains below were found in one sample sequenced in a study of tumor and adjacent non-tumor tissue in lung cancer. TCRbeta libraries were built with three rounds of nested PCR, modified from ARM-PCR. MiXCR was run by TCRdb on the multiplex PCR reads, yielding one entry per CDR3 protein. Counted here are some 95,000 distinct CDR3 sequences, 80% occurring once; the ten biggest clones make up 30%. The template was RNA from unsorted bulk tissue. Distant lung tissue was collected more than 3 cm away from the tumor edge. Sequencing was done on a sample of distant non-tumor lung tissue. Receptors originate from a man aged 55 to 70 with small cell lung cancer.

This clonotype was picked up a small number of times. In nucleotides, the CDR3 is TGTGCCAGCAGTACCGGGACAGGGGACACAGATACGCAGTATTTT. It translates to CASSTGTGDTDTQYF. The gene calls are TRBV6-4 and TRBJ2-3; 10 bases map to TRBD1. This CDR3 has 15 residues. The germline V gene encodes CDR1 MRHNA and CDR2 SNTAGT. Trimming cost V 5 bases and J 2 bases; bases outside gene matches: 4.

Turning to this clonotype: This clone may be a read error of a much larger clone one base away. V gene TRBV28 combines with J gene TRBJ1-1, with TRBD1 as a possible D gene (5 bases). Germline loops: CDR1 MDHEN, CDR2 SYDVKM. This CDR3 is built from 14 residues. Trimming took off 8 bases at V and 1 base at J, with 14 bases between the two ends. This chain's CDR3 is CASFVGGWNTEAFF. The CDR3 region has the DNA TGTGCCAGCTTTGTGGGGGGGTGGAACACTGAAGCTTTCTTT. The entire variable domain, with the rest obtained from reference TRBV28 and TRBJ1-1, is as follows: DVKVTQSSRYLVKRTGEKVFLECVQDMDHENMFWYRQDPGLGLRLIYFSYDVKMKEKGDIPEGYSVSREKKERFSLILESASTNQTSMYLCASFVGGWNTEAFFGQGTRLTVV.

For this clonotype: Mismatch with germline at one junction end may stem from a read error. This chain connects TRBV6-5 to TRBJ2-2; D might be TRBD1 (5 bases). The CDR3 has 16 residues. The germline V gene encodes CDR1 MNHEY and CDR2 SVGAGI. CDR3: CACSCSAGPYTGELFF. The CDR3 nucleotides read TGTGCCTGCAGTTGCTCGGCAGGGCCTTACACCGGGGAGCTGTTTTTT.

For this clonotype: It may be a read error: a sequence one base away is much more abundant. The rearrangement joins TRBV7-9 to TRBJ1-1; the D gene is possibly TRBD1 (6 bases). Germline V lookup: CDR1 SEHNR, CDR2 FQNEAQ (reference sequence). There are 13 residues in the CDR3. V lost 5 bases and J lost 9, with 16 bases in between. The CDR3, as DNA: TGTGCCAGCAGCCCCAAGGGGGGTGTTAAAGCTTTCTTT. Its translation: CASSPKGGVKAFF.

This clonotype has more than one count but fewer than ten. Germline and junction disagree at one end, which may indicate a read error. The chain combines TRBV12-3 or TRBV12-4 with TRBJ2-6; TRBD1 agrees at 9 bases. CDR3 length: 14 amino acids. CDR3 sequence reads: CASGTGSGANILTF. The CDR3 nucleotides are TGTGCCAGTGGGACAGGGTCTGGGGCCAACATCCTGACTTTC.

Of note for this clonotype: A junction boundary mismatches the germline segment, possibly from a read error. The genes are TRBV20-1 and TRBJ2-4; the match to TRBD2 covers 8 bases. This CDR3 is built from 15 residues. CDR1 DFQATT and CDR2 SNEGSKA come from the germline V gene (reference sequence). This CDR3 is CNAQGTSGLPNIQYF. The DNA for the CDR3 is TGCAATGCTCAGGGCACTAGCGGCCTCCCAAACATTCAGTACTTC.

Remarks on this clonotype: A much larger clone differs from this one at a single base, so this may be a read error. V is TRBV7-8 and J is TRBJ2-1, with TRBD2 matching 9 bases. The V segment lost 6 bases and the J segment 8 bases; nucleotides outside the gene matches: 20. The CDR3 has 18 amino acids. Germline V gene data show CDR1 as SGHVS and CDR2 as FQNEAQ. Here the CDR3 DNA reads TGTGCCAGCAGTTCTTATCCAATAGCGGGAGAGGCTCTCGATGAGCAGTTCTTC. Its protein is CASSSYPIAGEALDEQFF.